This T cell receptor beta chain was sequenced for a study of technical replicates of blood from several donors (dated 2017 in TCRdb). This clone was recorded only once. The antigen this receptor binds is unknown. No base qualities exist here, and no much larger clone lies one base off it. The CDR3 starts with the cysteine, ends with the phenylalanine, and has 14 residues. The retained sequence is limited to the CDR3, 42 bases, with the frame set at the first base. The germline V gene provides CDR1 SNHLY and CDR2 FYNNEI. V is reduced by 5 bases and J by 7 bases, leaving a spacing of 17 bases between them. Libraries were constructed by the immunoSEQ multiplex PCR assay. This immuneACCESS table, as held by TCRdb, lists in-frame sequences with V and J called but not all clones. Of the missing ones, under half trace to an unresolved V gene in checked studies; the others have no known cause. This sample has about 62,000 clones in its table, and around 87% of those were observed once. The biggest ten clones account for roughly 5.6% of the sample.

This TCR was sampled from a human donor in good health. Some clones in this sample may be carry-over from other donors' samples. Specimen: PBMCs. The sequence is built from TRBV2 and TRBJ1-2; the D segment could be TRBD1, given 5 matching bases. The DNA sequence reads TGTGCCAGCAGTCGTCAGGGAATTGGCTCTGGCTACACCTTC. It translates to CASSRQGIGSGYTF.